This is a list of T cell receptor beta chains from one sample in a study of blood T cell repertoires in COVID-19. Using immunoSEQ multiplex PCR, the repertoire was profiled, and TCRdb retains in-frame clones only, with some absent. The sample holds about 170,000 clones, roughly 86% seen once. Sequences were obtained from peripheral blood. The receptors were gathered from a woman older than 75 with COVID-19, enrolled during active disease. The CDR3 runs from the conserved cysteine through the conserved F or W. Fields, in order: V gene, D gene, J gene, clone size, CDR3 protein, CDR3 DNA. D genes are given only for firm matches. Clone size is not always given. Where it is, it says once, few, many or a class for expanded clones.

>TRBV28|NA|TRBJ2-5|NA
CASSDSGKETQYF
TGTGCCAGCAGCGATAGCGGCAAAGAGACCCAGTACTTC
>TRBV6-6|NA|TRBJ2-1|NA
CASSYYGRNEGEQFF
TGTGCCAGCAGTTATTACGGGAGAAACGAAGGTGAGCAGTTCTTC
>TRBV7-2|TRBD2|TRBJ2-1|NA
CASSLVGLAGDFGHEQFF
TGTGCCAGCAGCTTAGTAGGCCTAGCGGGAGATTTTGGCCATGAGCAGTTCTTC
>TRBV10-3|NA|TRBJ1-1|NA
CATKGLGAEAFF
TGTGCCACCAAGGGATTAGGGGCTGAAGCTTTCTTT
>TRBV19|NA|TRBJ2-3|NA
CASSISTDTQYF
TGTGCCAGTAGTATTAGTACAGATACGCAGTATTTT
>TRBV4-3|NA|TRBJ2-2|NA
CASSQVQGGELFF
TGCGCCAGCAGCCAAGTGCAGGGCGGGGAGCTGTTTTTT
>TRBV5-4|TRBD1|TRBJ2-3|once
CASSQDRGIDTQYF
TGTGCCAGCAGCCAGGACAGGGGGATAGATACGCAGTATTTT
>TRBV5-6|TRBD2|TRBJ2-1|NA
CASRLAVSYNEQFF
TGTGCCAGCAGACTAGCGGTTTCCTACAATGAGCAGTTCTTC
>TRBV5-1|NA|TRBJ1-1|NA
CASSGNSLNTEAFF
TGCGCCAGCAGCGGAAACAGTCTGAACACTGAAGCTTTCTTT
>TRBV3-1/TRBV3-2|NA|TRBJ1-1|NA
CASSQGREAFF
TGTGCCAGCAGCCAAGGCAGGGAAGCTTTCTTT
>TRBV2|NA|TRBJ1-5|NA
CASSEVPAGPQHF
TGTGCCAGCAGTGAAGTGCCCGCCGGGCCCCAGCATTTT
>TRBV10-3|TRBD1|TRBJ1-2|once
CAISESGQSNYGYTF
TGTGCCATCAGTGAGTCGGGACAGTCTAACTATGGCTACACCTTC
>TRBV6-5|NA|TRBJ1-1|few
CASTEGKGNTEAFF
TGTGCCAGCACCGAGGGTAAGGGGAACACTGAAGCTTTCTTT
>TRBV5-4|TRBD1|TRBJ1-1|NA
CASSSAGTGVNTEAFF
TGTGCCAGCAGCTCGGCCGGGACAGGGGTAAACACTGAAGCTTTCTTT
>TRBV18|TRBD1|TRBJ2-5|NA
CASSPGTGQETQYF
TGTGCCAGCTCACCCGGGACAGGTCAAGAGACCCAGTACTTC
>TRBV29-1|TRBD2|TRBJ2-3|once
CSVAGGEDTQYF
TGCAGCGTAGCGGGAGGAGAAGATACGCAGTATTTT
>TRBV7-6|TRBD2|TRBJ2-3|NA
CASSLEASGSTDTQYF
TGTGCCAGCAGCTTAGAGGCTAGCGGGAGCACAGATACGCAGTATTTT
>TRBV27|TRBD1|TRBJ2-1|NA
CASRVHLRTGADNEQFF
TGTGCCAGCAGGGTTCATCTTCGAACAGGGGCGGACAATGAGCAGTTCTTC
>TRBV10-3|TRBD2|TRBJ2-2|once
CAISKTSGSTGELFF
TGTGCCATCAGTAAGACTAGCGGGAGCACCGGGGAGCTGTTTTTT
>TRBV6-5|NA|TRBJ1-1|NA
CASSRAQGNTEAFF
TGTGCCAGCAGCCGCGCCCAGGGAAACACTGAAGCTTTCTTT
>TRBV19|TRBD2|TRBJ2-7|NA
CASSIMTSGRNEQYF
TGTGCCAGTAGTATTATGACTAGCGGGAGGAACGAGCAGTACTTC
>TRBV5-4|NA|TRBJ1-1|once
CASSNNREPNTEAFF
TGTGCCAGCAGTAACAACAGGGAACCGAACACTGAAGCTTTCTTT
>TRBV7-2|NA|TRBJ2-5|NA
CASSLRAGQETQYF
TGTGCCAGCAGCTTAAGGGCGGGACAAGAGACCCAGTACTTC
>TRBV19|TRBD2|TRBJ2-7|NA
CASSGTSGYEQYF
TGTGCCAGTAGTGGGACTAGCGGCTACGAGCAGTACTTC
>TRBV15|TRBD1|TRBJ1-2|NA
CATSTARRDRGDGYTF
TGTGCCACCAGCACCGCCCGTCGCGACAGGGGGGATGGCTACACCTTC
>TRBV12-3/TRBV12-4|TRBD1|TRBJ1-3|NA
CARLRDRVNTIYF
TGTGCCAGATTAAGGGACAGGGTAAACACCATATATTTT
>TRBV6-1|TRBD1|TRBJ2-7|once
CASSVDSGTGGNEQYF
TGTGCCAGCAGTGTAGATTCCGGGACAGGGGGCAACGAGCAGTACTTC
>TRBV28|NA|TRBJ2-7|NA
CASSRGLYEQYF
TGTGCCAGCAGTCGGGGACTGTACGAGCAGTACTTC
>TRBV19|NA|TRBJ1-2|NA
CASSMVRGAFYGYTF
TGTGCCAGTAGTATGGTCAGGGGTGCCTTCTATGGCTACACCTTC
>TRBV11-2|NA|TRBJ2-1|NA
CASSPGGGGYNEQFF
TGTGCCAGCAGCCCCGGGGGCGGGGGTTACAATGAGCAGTTCTTC
>TRBV28|NA|TRBJ2-1|NA
CASANLRGSNEQFF
TGTGCCAGCGCCAACCTAAGAGGGAGCAATGAGCAGTTCTTC
>TRBV6-2/TRBV6-3|TRBD2|TRBJ2-2|NA
CASSPRTSGRSGELFF
TGTGCCAGCAGTCCCCGGACTAGCGGCAGGTCCGGGGAGCTGTTTTTT
>TRBV29-1|TRBD2|TRBJ2-1|NA
CSPQRGNEQFF
TGCAGCCCTCAGCGGGGCAATGAGCAGTTCTTC
>TRBV7-6|NA|TRBJ1-3|NA
CASSLGGLRSGNTIYF
TGTGCCAGCAGCCTAGGAGGATTACGCTCTGGAAACACCATATATTTT
>TRBV15|TRBD2|TRBJ2-7|NA
CATSSLTSDRGEQYF
TGTGCCACCAGCAGCCTCACTAGCGACCGAGGAGAGCAGTACTTC
>TRBV4-1|TRBD2|TRBJ2-1|few
CASSQELAVAGADNEQFF
TGCGCCAGCAGCCAAGAGCTTGCGGTAGCGGGAGCCGACAATGAGCAGTTCTTC
>TRBV5-6|NA|TRBJ1-5|NA
CASSSQGYQPQHF
TGTGCCAGCAGCTCGCAGGGGTATCAGCCCCAGCATTTT
>TRBV21-1|NA|TRBJ2-2|NA
CASSKELTKFDSICSEQGTGELFF
TGTGCCAGCAGCAAGGAACTAACAAAGTTCGACAGTATATGCTCGGAACAGGGCACCGGGGAGCTGTTTTTT
>TRBV28|NA|TRBJ1-3|NA
CASSPASVGNTIYF
TGTGCCAGCAGTCCCGCCTCGGTCGGAAACACCATATATTTT
>TRBV6-2/TRBV6-3|NA|TRBJ1-5|NA
CASSYSYSFSNQPQHF
TGTGCCAGCAGTTACTCGTATAGTTTTAGCAATCAGCCCCAGCATTTT
>TRBV18|NA|TRBJ2-7|NA
CASSPDSSYEQYF
TGTGCCAGCTCACCAGACAGCTCCTACGAGCAGTACTTC
>TRBV3-1/TRBV3-2|TRBD2|TRBJ2-5|NA
CASSQAVGGETQYF
TGTGCCAGCAGCCAAGCCGTGGGAGGGGAGACCCAGTACTTC
>TRBV7-9|TRBD1|TRBJ2-5|NA
CASSSAGQGQETQYF
TGTGCCAGCAGCTCCGCGGGACAGGGACAAGAGACCCAGTACTTC
>TRBV19|NA|TRBJ1-1|NA
CASSNWAMNTEAFF
TGTGCCAGTAGTAATTGGGCTATGAACACTGAAGCTTTCTTT
>TRBV5-6|NA|TRBJ1-5|NA
CASSLGGAIYSNQPQHF
TGTGCCAGCAGCTTGGGCGGGGCCATTTATAGCAATCAGCCCCAGCATTTT
>TRBV3-1/TRBV3-2|TRBD1|TRBJ1-6|NA
CASRLGQGNSPLHF
TGTGCCAGCAGACTGGGACAGGGTAATTCACCCCTCCACTTT
>TRBV7-2|TRBD1|TRBJ2-7|NA
CASSLDRGANEQYF
TGTGCCAGCAGCTTAGACAGGGGAGCGAACGAGCAGTACTTC
>TRBV2|TRBD1|TRBJ1-1|NA
CASNRGDTEAFF
TGTGCCAGCAACAGGGGGGACACTGAAGCTTTCTTT
>TRBV9|TRBD2|TRBJ2-7|NA
CASSPKGLAGGSSYEQYF
TGTGCCAGCAGCCCTAAGGGACTAGCGGGAGGGAGCTCCTACGAGCAGTACTTC
>TRBV27|NA|TRBJ1-1|NA
CASSLYGGEAFF
TGTGCCAGCAGTTTATACGGGGGGGAAGCTTTCTTT
>TRBV9|NA|TRBJ1-4|NA
CASSGLPGTRDEKLFF
TGTGCCAGCAGCGGATTACCCGGGACACGGGATGAAAAACTGTTTTTT
>TRBV7-3|TRBD1|TRBJ1-1|few
CASSWTGISEAFF
TGTGCCAGCAGCTGGACAGGGATATCTGAAGCTTTCTTT
>TRBV7-2|TRBD1|TRBJ2-7|NA
CASSLEGQGAYEQYF
TGTGCCAGCAGCTTGGAAGGACAGGGGGCCTACGAGCAGTACTTC